A selection of T cell receptor beta chains follows, all from one sample in a study of T cell changes during pregnancy in multiple sclerosis. Repertoires were generated with immunoSEQ multiplex PCR, while TCRdb's copy carries only in-frame clones and drops some. The profile shows under 40,000 clones, 90% of them singletons. The input for sequencing was CD4+ T cells from peripheral blood mononuclear cells, taken in the second trimester of pregnancy. All receptors derive from a female donor with multiple sclerosis, enrolled in a pregnancy study. The CDR3 runs from the conserved cysteine through the conserved F or W. A D gene is named only where the DNA matches it firmly. Clone size, where shown, is once, few, many, or a class for clones that have expanded.

D: TRBD2
V: TRBV5-4
J: TRBJ2-3
size: .
DNA: TGTGCCAGCAGTCCTGGGACTAGCGGCTCGAGCACAGATACGCAGTATTTT
CDR3: CASSPGTSGSSTDTQYF

D: .
V: TRBV4-3
J: TRBJ1-2
size: .
DNA: TGCGCCAGCAGCCAAACACAGGGTAACTATGGCTACACCTTC
CDR3: CASSQTQGNYGYTF

D: TRBD1
V: TRBV6-5
J: TRBJ1-1
size: .
DNA: TGTGCCAGCAGTTACTCGAGGACAGGGGACACTGAAGCTTTCTTT
CDR3: CASSYSRTGDTEAFF

D: .
V: TRBV18
J: TRBJ1-1
size: .
DNA: TGTGCCAGCTCACCGGGGAGACAAAACACTGAAGCTTTCTTT
CDR3: CASSPGRQNTEAFF

D: .
V: TRBV18
J: TRBJ1-6
size: .
DNA: TGTGCCAGCTCACCAAGACAGGATAATAATTCACCCCTCCACTTT
CDR3: CASSPRQDNNSPLHF

D: TRBD1
V: TRBV6-4
J: TRBJ2-5
size: .
DNA: TGTGCCAGCTCAATAGGGACAGGGATAAAGACCCAGTACTTC
CDR3: CASSIGTGIKTQYF

D: .
V: TRBV27
J: TRBJ2-1
size: .
DNA: TGTGCCAGCAGATATTACAATGAGCAGTTCTTC
CDR3: CASRYYNEQFF

D: .
V: TRBV5-6
J: TRBJ1-2
size: .
DNA: TGTGCCAGCACCAACGTCCCAGGGTCCCGCCTCGCCTATGGCTACACCTTC
CDR3: CASTNVPGSRLAYGYTF

D: TRBD1
V: TRBV5-1
J: TRBJ1-2
size: .
DNA: TGCGCCAGCAGCCTGCCACCGACAGGGAACTATGGCTACACCTTC
CDR3: CASSLPPTGNYGYTF

D: .
V: TRBV18
J: TRBJ1-1
size: .
DNA: TGTGCCAGCTCACCGCCAGGGGCGCCGGGCACTGAAGCTTTCTTT
CDR3: CASSPPGAPGTEAFF

D: TRBD1
V: TRBV4-1
J: TRBJ2-7
size: .
DNA: TGCGCCAGCAGCCAGGACCAACAGGGGCAGGGCTACGAGCAGTACTTC
CDR3: CASSQDQQGQGYEQYF

D: TRBD1
V: TRBV6-4
J: TRBJ1-1
size: .
DNA: TGTGCCAGCAGTGCCCCGGACAGGGGTACTGAAGCTTTCTTT
CDR3: CASSAPDRGTEAFF

D: .
V: TRBV6-1
J: TRBJ1-1
size: .
DNA: TGTGCCAGTAATCCCCCGAGTCACACTGAAGCTTTCTTT
CDR3: CASNPPSHTEAFF

D: .
V: TRBV2
J: TRBJ2-3
size: once
DNA: TGTGCCAGCAGTGGAGTTGCCCTTTGGGATACGCAGTATTTT
CDR3: CASSGVALWDTQYF

D: TRBD1
V: TRBV2
J: TRBJ2-7
size: .
DNA: TGTGCCAGCAAGGACAGGGGACCCTACGAGCAGTACTTC
CDR3: CASKDRGPYEQYF

D: TRBD1
V: TRBV6-1
J: TRBJ1-2
size: once
DNA: TGTGCCAGCAGTGACAGGGGGCCTCCCTCAGCCTACACCTTC
CDR3: CASSDRGPPSAYTF

D: TRBD1
V: TRBV10-3
J: TRBJ1-5
size: .
DNA: TGTGCCGGAGGGGACAGGGAAAATCAGCCCCAGCATTTT
CDR3: CAGGDRENQPQHF

D: .
V: TRBV5-1
J: TRBJ2-7
size: .
DNA: TGCGCCAGCAGCTTGGGCCTCTCAAGCCGGGTAGCCTCTTCCTACGAGCAGTACTTC
CDR3: CASSLGLSSRVASSYEQYF

D: TRBD2
V: TRBV5-1
J: TRBJ2-7
size: .
DNA: TGCGCCAGCAGCTTGGGACCTTCCCTAGCGGGAGAGTTCCACGAGCAGTACTTC
CDR3: CASSLGPSLAGEFHEQYF